The clone carrying this T cell receptor (beta chain) was observed at least ten times. What it binds is unknown. Relative to the germline gene, one junction end is altered; a read error may explain this. With molecular barcodes, quantitative 5'-RACE was used to make the TCR beta libraries. In TCRdb, the 5' RACE reads were re-called with MiXCR into one record per CDR3 protein. In the table there are fewer than 450,000 distinct CDR3 sequences, approximately 17% of which are singletons. The data belong to a study of CD8 T cells in ankylosing spondylitis. Study-level points and caveats: Reportedly, disease-linked clones are significantly enriched in ankylosing spondylitis patients' matched synovial fluid. A TCR beta motif of roughly eight highly homologous variants appeared characteristic of ankylosing spondylitis blood. Some motif variants were previously reported in reactive arthritis synovial fluid and blood.

The CDR3 has 13 residues. From germline, CDR1 is SGHRS and CDR2 YFSETQ. The TCR originated in a male donor with ankylosing spondylitis. Sequencing was done on a sample of blood, either unsorted or a sorted T cell fraction (not recorded which). The chain couples TRBV5-1 to TRBJ2-1; weak D call: TRBD1 (6 bases). The CDR3 nucleotides are TGTGCCAGCAGTCCGGACAGTTACAATGAGCAGTTCTTC. It specifies CASSPDSYNEQFF. The full variable domain, completed using reference TRBV5-1 and TRBJ2-1, is KAGVTQTPRYLIKTRGQQVTLSCSPISGHRSVSWYQQTPGQGLQFLFEYFSETQRNKGNFPGRFSGRQFSNSRSEMNVSTLELGDSALYLCASSPDSYNEQFFGPGTRLTVL.